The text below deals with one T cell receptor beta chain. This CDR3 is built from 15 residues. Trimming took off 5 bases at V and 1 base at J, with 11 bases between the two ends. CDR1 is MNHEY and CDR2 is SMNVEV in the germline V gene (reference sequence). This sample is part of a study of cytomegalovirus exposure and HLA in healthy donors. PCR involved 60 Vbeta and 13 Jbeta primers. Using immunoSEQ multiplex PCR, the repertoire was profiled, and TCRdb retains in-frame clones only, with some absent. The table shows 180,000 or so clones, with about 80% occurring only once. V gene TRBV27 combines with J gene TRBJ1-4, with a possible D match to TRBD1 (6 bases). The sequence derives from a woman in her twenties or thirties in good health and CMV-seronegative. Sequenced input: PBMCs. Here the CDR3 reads CASSLLTGTNEKLFF. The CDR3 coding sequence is TGTGCCAGCAGTCTCTTGACAGGAACTAATGAAAAACTGTTTTTT.